This T cell receptor (beta chain) was sequenced in a study of pediatric ulcerative colitis. Clones were sequenced by immunoSEQ multiplex PCR, and TCRdb holds only the in-frame ones, with some missing. The sample has about 15,000 clones, 85% to 90% seen once. CDR3 length: 17 amino acids. CDR1 and CDR2 from the germline V gene are SGHVS and FNYEAQ. V lost 5 bases, J lost 1 base, and 13 bases stayed unmatched. This clone was seen just once. V is TRBV7-6 and J is TRBJ1-1; TRBD1 aligns across 7 bases. Sequencing was done on a sample of blood. The source is a boy between 5 and 17 years old with moderate ulcerative colitis. Here the CDR3 reads CASSPNRGRYKNTEAFF. The CDR3 region has the DNA TGTGCCAGCAGCCCCAACAGGGGCCGTTACAAGAACACTGAAGCTTTCTTT.